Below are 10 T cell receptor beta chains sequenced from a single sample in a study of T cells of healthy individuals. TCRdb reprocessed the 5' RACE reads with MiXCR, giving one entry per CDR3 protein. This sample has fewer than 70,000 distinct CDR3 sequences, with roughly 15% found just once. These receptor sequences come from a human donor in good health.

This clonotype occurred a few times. CDR3 sequence: CASSFFRGADEQFF. The DNA for the CDR3 is TGTGCCAGCAGCTTTTTCAGGGGGGCGGATGAGCAGTTCTTC. The genes are TRBV7-2 and TRBJ2-1, with D tentatively TRBD1 (7 bases). The CDR3 loop spans 14 amino acids. Germline V gives CDR1 SGHTA, CDR2 FQGNSA. The germline V and J ends were trimmed by 3 bases and 8 bases, with 14 bases remaining between them.

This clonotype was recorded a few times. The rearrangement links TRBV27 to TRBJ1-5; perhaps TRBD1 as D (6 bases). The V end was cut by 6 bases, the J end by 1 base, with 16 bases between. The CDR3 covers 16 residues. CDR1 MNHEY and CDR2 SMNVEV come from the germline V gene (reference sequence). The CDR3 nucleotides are TGTGCCAGCAGCTCTCGACAGGTAGGGAGCAATCAGCCCCAGCATTTT. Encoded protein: CASSSRQVGSNQPQHF.

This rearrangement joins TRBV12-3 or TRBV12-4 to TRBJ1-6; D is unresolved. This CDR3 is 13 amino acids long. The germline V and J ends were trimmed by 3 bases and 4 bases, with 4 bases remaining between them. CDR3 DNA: TGTGCCAGCAGTTTCGCATATAATTCACCCCTCCACTTT. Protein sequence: CASSFAYNSPLHF.

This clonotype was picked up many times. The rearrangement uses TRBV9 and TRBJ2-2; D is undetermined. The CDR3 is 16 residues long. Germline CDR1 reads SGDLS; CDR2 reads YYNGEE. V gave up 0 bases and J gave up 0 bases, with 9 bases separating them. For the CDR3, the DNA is TGTGCCAGCAGCGTAGACCCTCACGCGAACACCGGGGAGCTGTTTTTT. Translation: CASSVDPHANTGELFF.

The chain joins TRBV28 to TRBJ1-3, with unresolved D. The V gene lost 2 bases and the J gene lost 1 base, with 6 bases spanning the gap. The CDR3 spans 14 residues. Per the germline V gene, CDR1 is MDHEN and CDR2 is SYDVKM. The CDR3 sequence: CASSLLSSGNTIYF. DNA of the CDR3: TGTGCCAGCAGTTTACTGTCTTCTGGAAACACCATATATTTT.

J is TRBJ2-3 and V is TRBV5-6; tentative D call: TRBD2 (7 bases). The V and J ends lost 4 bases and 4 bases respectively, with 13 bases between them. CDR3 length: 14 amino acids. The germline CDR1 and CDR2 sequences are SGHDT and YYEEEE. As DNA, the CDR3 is TGTGCCAGCAGCCAAGCGGGACATCCAGATACGCAGTATTTT. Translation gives CASSQAGHPDTQYF. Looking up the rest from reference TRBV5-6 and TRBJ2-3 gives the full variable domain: DAGVTQSPTHLIKTRGQQVTLRCSPKSGHDTVSWYQQALGQGPQFIFQYYEEEERQRGNFPDRFSGHQFPNYSSELNVNALLLGDSALYLCASSQAGHPDTQYFGPGTRLTVL.

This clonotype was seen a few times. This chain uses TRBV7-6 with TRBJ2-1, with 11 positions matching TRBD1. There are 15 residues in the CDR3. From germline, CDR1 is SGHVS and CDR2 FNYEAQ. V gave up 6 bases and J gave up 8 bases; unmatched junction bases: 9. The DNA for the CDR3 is TGTGCCAGCAGGAACGGGACAGGGGGAGCACATGAGCAGTTCTTC. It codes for CASRNGTGGAHEQFF.

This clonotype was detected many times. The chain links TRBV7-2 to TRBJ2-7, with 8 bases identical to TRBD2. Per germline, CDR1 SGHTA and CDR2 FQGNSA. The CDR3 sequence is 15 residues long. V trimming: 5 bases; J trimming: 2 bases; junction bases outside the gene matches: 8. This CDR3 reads CASSPGGQQAYEQYF. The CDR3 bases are TGTGCCAGCAGCCCGGGGGGGCAACAGGCCTACGAGCAGTACTTC.

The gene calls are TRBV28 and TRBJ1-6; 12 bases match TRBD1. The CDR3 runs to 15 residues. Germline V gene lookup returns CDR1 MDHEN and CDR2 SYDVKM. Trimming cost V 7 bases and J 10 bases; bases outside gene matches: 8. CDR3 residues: CASNMGDRGRSPLHF. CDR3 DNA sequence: TGTGCCAGCAATATGGGGGACAGGGGGCGATCACCCCTCCACTTT.

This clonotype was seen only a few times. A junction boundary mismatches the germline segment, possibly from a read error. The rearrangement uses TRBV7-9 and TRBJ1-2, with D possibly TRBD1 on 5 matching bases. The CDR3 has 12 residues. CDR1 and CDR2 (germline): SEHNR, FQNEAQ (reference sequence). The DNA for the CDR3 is TGTGCCAGCAGCTTAGGGGACTATGGCTACAACTTC. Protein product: CASSLGDYGYNF.